The 4 T cell receptor beta chains listed next were all sequenced from one sample in a study of shared clonotypes between healthy human individuals. Assay used: immunoSEQ multiplex PCR; TCRdb lists only in-frame clones, some missing. This table has a few million clones, approximately 94% appearing once. Sequencing input: naive CD4+ T cells sorted from blood. Sample subset: CD45RA+ positively selected. The source is a man younger than 30 in good health.

V is TRBV11-2 and J is TRBJ2-7, with a tentative D call TRBD1 (6 bases). V lost 7 bases to trimming and J lost 3 bases, with 19 bases between them. Germline loops: CDR1 SGHAT, CDR2 FQNNGV. The CDR3 runs to 15 residues. CDR3 sequence (DNA): TGTGCCAGCACTTCGCTACAGGGTAAGAACTACGAGCAGTACTTC. Translating gives CASTSLQGKNYEQYF.

The V call is TRBV7-2, the J call TRBJ2-2, with TRBD2 matching over 9 bases. In germline, CDR1 is SGHTA, CDR2 FQGNSA. V shed 1 base and J 1 base; nucleotides not matched to a gene: 1. The CDR3 has 16 residues. CDR3 in DNA: TGTGCCAGCAGCTTAGGACTAGCGGAGAACACCGGGGAGCTGTTTTTT. Protein product: CASSLGLAENTGELFF.

Points on this clone: This specimen includes other DNA sequences encoding the same CDR3. The V gene is TRBV7-2, the J gene TRBJ2-1; 9 positions match TRBD1. This CDR3 has 15 amino acids. V was pared by 4 bases and J by 1 base, with 2 bases of the junction left unmatched. Germline V CDR1 and CDR2: SGHTA, FQGNSA. The CDR3 reads CASSSDRGSYNEQFF. CDR3 in DNA: TGTGCCAGCAGCTCGGACAGGGGTTCCTACAATGAGCAGTTCTTC. The entire variable domain, with the rest obtained from reference TRBV7-2 and TRBJ2-1, is as follows: GAGVSQSPSNKVTEKGKDVELRCDPISGHTALYWYRQSLGQGLEFLIYFQGNSAPDKSGLPSDRFSAERTGGSVSTLTIQRTQQEDSAVYLCASSSDRGSYNEQFFGPGTRLTVL.

The V call is TRBV5-1, the J call TRBJ2-7; D may correspond to TRBD1 or TRBD2 (5 bases each). The germline gives CDR1 SGHRS, CDR2 YFSETQ. This CDR3 region has 13 residues. The V and J ends lost 4 bases and 4 bases respectively, with 12 bases between them. The CDR3 coding sequence is TGCGCCAGCAGCAGGGACCCACCTTACGAGCAGTACTTC. Its translation is CASSRDPPYEQYF. Full variable domain (outside the CDR3, taken from reference TRBV5-1 and TRBJ2-7): KAGVTQTPRYLIKTRGQQVTLSCSPISGHRSVSWYQQTPGQGLQFLFEYFSETQRNKGNFPGRFSGRQFSNSRSEMNVSTLELGDSALYLCASSRDPPYEQYFGPGTRLTVT.